What follows are 17 T cell receptor beta chains derived from one specimen sequenced in a study of blood T cell repertoires in COVID-19. Profiled with immunoSEQ multiplex PCR; TCRdb holds only in-frame clones, not every one. The data hold over 90,000 clones, with 84% observed a single time. Source material: peripheral blood. Receptors originate from a man in his forties or fifties with active or convalescent COVID-19.

The chain recombines TRBV18 with TRBJ1-1, with 8 bases fitting TRBD1. The length of the CDR3 is 15 residues. CDR1 is KGHSH and CDR2 is LQKENI in the germline V gene. Trimming at V came to 3 bases and at J to 0 bases, leaving 3 bases not matched to a gene. The CDR3 bases are TGTGCCAGCTCACCTGCGACAGGGGTGAACACTGAAGCTTTCTTT. Its translation is CASSPATGVNTEAFF.

The genes are TRBV5-5 and TRBJ1-2; no definite D call. The CDR3 loop spans 12 amino acids. V lost 0 bases and J 3 bases, leaving 3 bases between the germline ends. Germline-derived CDR1 and CDR2 are SGHKS and YYEKEE (reference sequence). Here the CDR3 reads CASSLDYYGYTF. The CDR3 DNA sequence: TGTGCCAGCAGCTTGGACTACTATGGCTACACCTTC. Full variable domain (missing parts from reference TRBV5-5 and TRBJ1-2): DAGVTQSPTHLIKTRGQQVTLRCSPISGHKSVSWYQQVLGQGPQFIFQYYEKEERGRGNFPDRFSARQFPNYSSELNVNALLLGDSALYLCASSLDYYGYTFGSGTRLTVV.

The chain has TRBV6-1 and TRBJ1-2; unclear D gene. The CDR3 extends over 11 amino acids. Germline CDR1 MNHNS, CDR2 SASEGT. Trimming pared 3 bases from V and 5 bases from J, leaving 4 bases between. The CDR3 protein is CASSDQYGYTF. The DNA of the CDR3 is TGTGCCAGCAGTGATCAGTATGGCTACACCTTC.

This rearrangement joins TRBV3-1 (or the pseudogene TRBV3-2) to TRBJ1-4; D uncertain. Trimming pared 4 bases from V and 5 bases from J, leaving 11 bases between. This CDR3 contains 14 residues. Looked up from germline, CDR1 is LGHDT and CDR2 is YNNKEL (reference sequence). In nucleotides, the CDR3 is TGTGCCAGCAGCCTCGGGAGTCCCAATGAAAAACTGTTTTTT. Residues: CASSLGSPNEKLFF.

The genes are TRBV28 and TRBJ1-6; no firm D call. V lost 11 bases and J lost 9, with 17 bases in between. The CDR3 has 13 residues. Germline CDR1 reads MDHEN; CDR2 reads SYDVKM. The CDR3 coding sequence is TGTGCCGTGAAACGGGGTAATAGTTCACCCCTCCACTTT. It encodes CAVKRGNSSPLHF.

The chain is built from TRBV6-1 and TRBJ1-3; no definite D call. The CDR3 contains 15 residues. Germline V gene sequence: CDR1 MNHNS, CDR2 SASEGT. Trimming cost V 0 bases and J 4 bases, with 10 bases left between them. CDR3 protein: CASSEAGLGGNTIYF. CDR3 nucleotide sequence: TGTGCCAGCAGTGAAGCGGGCCTGGGCGGAAACACCATATATTTT.

The chain joins TRBV6-5 to TRBJ1-1; perhaps TRBD1 as D (5 bases). The germline V gene encodes CDR1 MNHEY and CDR2 SVGAGI. This CDR3 has 15 residues. Trimming removed 0 bases from V and 0 bases from J, with 8 bases in between. CDR3 amino acids: CASSYSTALNTEAFF. DNA of the CDR3: TGTGCCAGCAGTTACTCGACAGCCCTGAACACTGAAGCTTTCTTT.

V is TRBV6-1 and J is TRBJ1-1, with D unclear. The ends were cut back, 2 bases at V and 5 bases at J, with 12 bases in the middle. CDR1 and CDR2 from the germline V gene are MNHNS and SASEGT. The CDR3 has 14 residues. For the CDR3, the DNA is TGTGCCAGCAGTGAAATGAGTTCGTCAACTGAAGCTTTCTTT. Its translation: CASSEMSSSTEAFF.

This clone was observed many times. The CDR3 is CASSYSTGQKNTEAFF. In DNA form, the CDR3 reads TGTGCCAGCAGTTACTCGACGGGACAGAAGAACACTGAAGCTTTCTTT. The rearrangement joins TRBV6-6 to TRBJ1-1, with 7 bases fitting TRBD1. Unmatched junction bases numbered 5, after V lost 0 bases and J lost 1 base. The CDR3 covers 16 residues. Germline V CDR1 and CDR2: MNHNY, SVGAGI (reference sequence).

The chain couples TRBV19 to TRBJ2-1; 8 bases match TRBD1. Per the germline V gene, CDR1 is LNHDA and CDR2 is SQIVND (reference sequence). The junction had 5 bases not matched to a gene; V was cut back by 3 bases and J by 7 bases. The length of the CDR3 is 14 residues. CDR3 nucleotide sequence: TGTGCCAGTAGTATTCAGGGGGCGGTGAATGAGCAGTTCTTC. It translates to CASSIQGAVNEQFF.

The table lists this clone with a count of one. This chain connects TRBV19 to TRBJ1-1, with TRBD1 as a possible D gene (6 bases). This CDR3 region has 13 residues. Germline CDR1 LNHDA, CDR2 SQIVND (reference sequence). Trimming left V 6 bases short and J 1 base short, with 9 bases between. CDR3 DNA: TGTGCCAGTAGGGACAGAAAGAACACTGAAGCTTTCTTT. Protein product: CASRDRKNTEAFF. Drawing the rest from reference TRBV19 and TRBJ1-1, the complete variable domain is DGGITQSPKYLFRKEGQNVTLSCEQNLNHDAMYWYRQDPGQGLRLIYYSQIVNDFQKGDIAEGYSVSREKKESFPLTVTSAQKNPTAFYLCASRDRKNTEAFFGQGTRLTVV.

The chain couples TRBV6-6 to TRBJ2-1; tentatively, D is TRBD1 (6 bases). This CDR3 spans 15 amino acids. The germline V gene has CDR1 MNHNY and CDR2 SVGAGI (reference sequence). The V end lost 4 bases, the J end lost 8 bases, and 18 bases lay between the germline ends. As DNA, the CDR3 is TGTGCCAGCAGTTCCCGGGACACTCTTCTCCATGAGCAGTTCTTC. Translating it yields CASSSRDTLLHEQFF.

This chain connects TRBV7-9 to TRBJ2-7; D unclear. Germline V gene sequence: CDR1 SEHNR, CDR2 FQNEAQ (reference sequence). The length of the CDR3 is 14 residues. Trimming cost V 5 bases and J 0 bases, with 11 bases left between them. CDR3 residues: CASSPHRDSYEQYF. CDR3 DNA sequence: TGTGCCAGCAGCCCACATCGTGACTCCTACGAGCAGTACTTC.

Comments on this clone: The sample carries other DNA sequences with the same CDR3. V gene TRBV5-1 combines with J gene TRBJ1-1; D remains ambiguous. V was cut by 0 bases and J by 0 bases, with 6 bases left in between. This CDR3 is built from 14 residues. Per the germline V gene, CDR1 is SGHRS and CDR2 is YFSETQ. CDR3 amino acids: CASSLGQMNTEAFF. The CDR3 DNA reads as TGCGCCAGCAGCTTGGGGCAGATGAACACTGAAGCTTTCTTT.

The J gene is TRBJ2-7, the V gene TRBV19; 9 bases map to TRBD1. The germline gives CDR1 LNHDA, CDR2 SQIVND (reference sequence). The CDR3 totals 14 residues. With V trimmed by 5 bases and J by 6 bases, 8 bases remained unmatched. The CDR3 loop is CASSEDRGPSEQYF. The CDR3 DNA reads TGTGCCAGTAGTGAGGACAGGGGACCTTCCGAGCAGTACTTC. The full variable domain, rest sourced from reference TRBV19 and TRBJ2-7, is DGGITQSPKYLFRKEGQNVTLSCEQNLNHDAMYWYRQDPGQGLRLIYYSQIVNDFQKGDIAEGYSVSREKKESFPLTVTSAQKNPTAFYLCASSEDRGPSEQYFGPGTRLTVT.

DNA of the CDR3: TGTGCCAGCAGTTTGGACGGGGCAACTAATGAAAAACTGTTTTTT. This translates into CASSLDGATNEKLFF. This chain uses TRBV2 with TRBJ1-4; the D is unclear. The germline gives CDR1 SNHLY, CDR2 FYNNEI. The CDR3 is made up of 15 amino acids. V was pared by 5 bases and J by 0 bases, with 10 bases between.

The CDR3 DNA reads TGTGCCAGCAGCTCCCTAGCGGGGGCCTACAATGAGCAGTTCTTC. Its translation: CASSSLAGAYNEQFF. The V call is TRBV7-2, the J call TRBJ2-1, with 10 nucleotides matching TRBD2. The CDR3 length is 15 residues. CDR1 SGHTA and CDR2 FQGNSA come from the germline V gene. J lost 2 bases, V lost 4 bases, and 2 bases had no gene match.